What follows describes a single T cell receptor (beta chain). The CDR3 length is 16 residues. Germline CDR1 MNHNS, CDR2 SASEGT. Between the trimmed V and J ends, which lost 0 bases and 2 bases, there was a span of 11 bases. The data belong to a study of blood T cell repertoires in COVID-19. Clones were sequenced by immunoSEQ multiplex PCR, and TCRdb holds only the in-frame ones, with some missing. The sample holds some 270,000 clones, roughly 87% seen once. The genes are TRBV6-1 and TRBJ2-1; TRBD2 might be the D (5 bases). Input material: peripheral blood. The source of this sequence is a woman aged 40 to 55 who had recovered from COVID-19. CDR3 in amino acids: CASSEAIIGAYNEQFF. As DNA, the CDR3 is TGTGCCAGCAGTGAAGCTATTATCGGGGCCTACAATGAGCAGTTCTTC.